The rows below give T cell receptor beta chains drawn from one sample of a study of blood T cells in healthy people across ages. TCRdb processed the 5' RACE reads anew with MiXCR; each CDR3 protein has one entry. The table has hundreds of thousands of distinct CDR3 sequences, 52% seen once. The source material was blood. Receptor source: a woman older than 75 in good health. CDR3s include the opening cysteine and the closing phenylalanine or tryptophan. A D gene is named only where the DNA matches it firmly. The size of a clone is reported for some rows only, either as once, few or many, or as a class for expanded clones.

d_gene: NA
j_gene: TRBJ2-7
v_gene: TRBV12-3/TRBV12-4
abundance: NA
len: 16
CDR3nt: TGTGCCAGCAGTTTAGTACAGGGAGGGTTCTCCTACGAGCAGTACTTC
CDR3aa: CASSLVQGGFSYEQYF

d_gene: NA
j_gene: TRBJ2-3
v_gene: TRBV12-3/TRBV12-4
abundance: NA
len: 13
CDR3nt: TGCGCCAGCAGTATAGGGGACCCAGATATGCAGTATTTT
CDR3aa: CASSIGDPDMQYF

d_gene: NA
j_gene: TRBJ1-2
v_gene: TRBV7-9
abundance: NA
len: 11
CDR3nt: TGTGCCAGCAGCCTAATAGAGTCCCACACCTTC
CDR3aa: CASSLIESHTF

d_gene: NA
j_gene: TRBJ1-2
v_gene: TRBV12-3/TRBV12-4
abundance: few
len: 13
CDR3nt: TGTGCCAGCAGTTCCGGGAGAGTCGGAGACTACACCTTC
CDR3aa: CASSSGRVGDYTF

d_gene: NA
j_gene: TRBJ2-7
v_gene: TRBV7-9
abundance: many
len: 11
CDR3nt: TGTGCCAGCAGCTCAGAGCTTCCCCAGTACTTC
CDR3aa: CASSSELPQYF

d_gene: NA
j_gene: TRBJ1-2
v_gene: TRBV29-1
abundance: NA
len: 12
CDR3nt: TGCAGCGTTGGGCAGGACCTCTATGGCTACACCTTC
CDR3aa: CSVGQDLYGYTF

d_gene: NA
j_gene: TRBJ1-2
v_gene: TRBV29-1
abundance: NA
len: 14
CDR3nt: TGCAGCGTTTCGGTTGATCTGCTTTACTATGGCTACACCTTC
CDR3aa: CSVSVDLLYYGYTF

d_gene: TRBD2
j_gene: TRBJ2-5
v_gene: TRBV4-1
abundance: NA
len: 18
CDR3nt: TGCGCCAGCAGCCCGACCCCCCGACTAGCGGGAGGACAAGAGACCCAGTACTTC
CDR3aa: CASSPTPRLAGGQETQYF

d_gene: TRBD1
j_gene: TRBJ2-4
v_gene: TRBV28
abundance: few
len: 15
CDR3nt: TGTGCCAGCAGTCTCACCGGGACAGGAGGAAACATTCAGTACTTC
CDR3aa: CASSLTGTGGNIQYF

d_gene: TRBD1
j_gene: TRBJ1-1
v_gene: TRBV4-2
abundance: NA
len: 17
CDR3nt: TGTGCCAGCAGCCAAGAAAACAGGGGGATCTTGAACACTGAAGCTTTCTTT
CDR3aa: CASSQENRGILNTEAFF

d_gene: NA
j_gene: TRBJ1-1
v_gene: TRBV20-1
abundance: few
len: 14
CDR3nt: TGCAGTGCTGCCCCTTGGCAGGATTACACTGAAGCTTTCTTT
CDR3aa: CSAAPWQDYTEAFF

d_gene: NA
j_gene: TRBJ1-4
v_gene: TRBV7-9
abundance: NA
len: 15
CDR3nt: TGTGCCAGCAGCTTTGTATCGGCAACTAATGAAAAACTGTTTTTT
CDR3aa: CASSFVSATNEKLFF

d_gene: NA
j_gene: TRBJ1-5
v_gene: TRBV10-3
abundance: NA
len: 13
CDR3nt: TGTGCCATCAGTGAGTCCGGGAATCAGCCCCAGCATTTT
CDR3aa: CAISESGNQPQHF

d_gene: TRBD1
j_gene: TRBJ1-6
v_gene: TRBV3-1
abundance: NA
len: 15
CDR3nt: TGTGCCAGCAGCCTTGGGACAGCCAAGAATTCACCCCTCCACTTT
CDR3aa: CASSLGTAKNSPLHF

d_gene: NA
j_gene: TRBJ2-7
v_gene: TRBV20-1
abundance: few
len: 13
CDR3nt: TGCAGTGCTAGTCAGGCTCCATTCAATGAGCAGTACTTC
CDR3aa: CSASQAPFNEQYF

d_gene: TRBD2
j_gene: TRBJ2-7
v_gene: TRBV3-1
abundance: NA
len: 14
CDR3nt: TGTGCCAGCAGCCCCTCGACTAGCCCCTACGAGCAGTACTTC
CDR3aa: CASSPSTSPYEQYF